Listed below are T cell receptor beta chains from one sample, sequenced in a study of metastatic and nonmetastatic thyroid tumors. TCRdb ran MiXCR on the PCR reads. This sample has around 19,000 clones, with 11% found just once. Sequencing used blood. All receptors derive from a female donor with papillary thyroid cancer or a benign thyroid nodule (not recorded which). Some clones in this sample may be carry-over from other donors' samples. Each CDR3 is given with its conserved first and last residue. The D gene is left open where the match is weak. A row's size may be missing; if present it is once, few, many or a size class.

j_call clone_size v_call d_call cdr3_aa cdr3_nt
TRBJ1-2 few TRBV28 - CSSVEADYGYTF TGTTCCAGCGTGGAGGCCGACTATGGCTACACCTTC
TRBJ1-1 many TRBV29-1 - CSVGEGGRMNTEAFF TGCAGCGTTGGGGAAGGGGGGAGAATGAACACTGAAGCTTTCTTT
TRBJ2-6 medium-sized TRBV6-1 - CASSEAQGGANVLTF TGTGCCAGCAGTGAAGCGCAGGGTGGGGCCAACGTCCTGACTTTC
TRBJ2-1 medium-sized TRBV12-3/TRBV12-4 - CASRLANEQFF TGTGCCAGCAGACTAGCCAATGAGCAGTTCTTC
TRBJ2-1 many TRBV7-9 - CASSAPYNEQFF TGTGCCAGCAGCGCCCCATACAATGAGCAGTTCTTC
TRBJ1-5 many TRBV4-3 - CASSQDMARWPQHF TGCGCCAGCAGCCAAGATATGGCCCGCTGGCCCCAGCATTTT
TRBJ2-2 many TRBV20-1 - CSATQGNTGELFF TGCAGTGCTACACAGGGGAACACCGGGGAGCTGTTTTTT
TRBJ2-7 many TRBV20-1 TRBD2 CSASGWREINEQYF TGCAGTGCTAGTGGGTGGCGGGAGATCAACGAGCAGTACTTC
TRBJ2-3 many TRBV7-8 TRBD1 CASSRQGLSTDTQYF TGTGCCAGCAGCCGACAGGGCCTTAGCACAGATACGCAGTATTTT
TRBJ2-2 many TRBV11-2 - CASGLRGGELFF TGTGCCAGCGGCTTAAGGGGGGGGGAGCTGTTTTTT
TRBJ2-4 - TRBV3-1 - CASSQDQRQWNIQYF TGTGCCAGCAGCCAAGATCAACGGCAGTGGAACATTCAGTACTTC
TRBJ2-5 many TRBV2 - CASSFEAAIAETQYF TGTGCCAGCAGTTTCGAGGCGGCGATAGCGGAGACCCAGTACTTC
TRBJ2-5 medium-sized TRBV12-3/TRBV12-4 - CASSWPPTETQYF TGTGCCAGCAGTTGGCCTCCGACAGAGACCCAGTACTTC
TRBJ2-4 - TRBV5-1 TRBD2 CASSSPGGAKNIQYF TGCGCCAGCAGCTCCCCGGGGGGAGCCAAAAACATTCAGTACTTC
TRBJ2-3 medium-sized TRBV6-2/TRBV6-3 - CASSYSRVARGDTQYF TGTGCCAGCAGTTACAGTCGGGTAGCCAGAGGGGATACGCAGTATTTT
TRBJ1-5 many TRBV6-5 - CASKHGTRASHSNQPQHF TGTGCCAGCAAGCACGGGACAAGGGCCTCCCATAGCAATCAGCCCCAGCATTTT
TRBJ1-1 - TRBV20-1 - CSARERGQMNTEAFF TGCAGTGCTAGGGAACGTGGACAGATGAACACTGAAGCTTTCTTT
TRBJ2-3 few TRBV5-4 TRBD2 CASTSSGIRDTQYF TGTGCCAGCACCTCTAGCGGGATTAGGGATACGCAGTATTTT
TRBJ2-7 - TRBV30 - CAQSRGLSYEQYF TGTGCCCAGAGCCGGGGGCTATCCTACGAGCAGTACTTC
TRBJ2-1 medium-sized TRBV27 - CASSPLGGYNEQFF TGTGCCAGCAGTCCCCTCGGCGGATACAATGAGCAGTTCTTC
TRBJ2-7 many TRBV19 TRBD2 CASSWALAGSGRAYEQYF TGTGCCAGTAGCTGGGCTCTGGCGGGTAGCGGGAGAGCCTACGAGCAGTACTTC
TRBJ2-1 many TRBV7-2 - CASSLGPSVDAFGFF TGTGCCAGCAGCTTAGGTCCTAGTGTTGACGCTTTCGGGTTCTTC
TRBJ1-1 many TRBV12-3/TRBV12-4 - CASSSELRGDTEAFF TGTGCCAGCAGTTCGGAACTCAGGGGAGACACTGAAGCTTTCTTT
TRBJ2-7 - TRBV20-1 - CSARGPYEQYF TGCAGTGCTAGAGGGCCGTACGAGCAGTACTTC
TRBJ1-4 many TRBV2 TRBD1 CASSGGTGFDEKLFF TGTGCCAGCAGTGGGGGGACAGGGTTCGATGAAAAACTGTTTTTT
TRBJ1-1 many TRBV29-1 - CSWLRQDGNTEAFF TGCAGCTGGCTCAGACAGGACGGTAACACTGAAGCTTTCTTT
TRBJ2-7 few TRBV20-1 - CSARPGEARPYEQYF TGCAGTGCCAGACCCGGGGAGGCGAGGCCCTACGAGCAGTACTTC
TRBJ1-6 many TRBV20-1 - CSARDSGLGSPLHF TGCAGTGCTAGAGATTCGGGGTTAGGTTCACCCCTCCACTTT
TRBJ2-1 many TRBV11-1 TRBD2 CASSLPGLAESSYNEQFF TGTGCCAGCAGCTTACCGGGACTAGCGGAGAGCTCCTACAATGAGCAGTTCTTC
TRBJ1-1 many TRBV12-3/TRBV12-4 - CASSFQGWEAFF TGTGCCAGCAGTTTCCAGGGATGGGAAGCTTTCTTT
TRBJ1-1 many TRBV5-6 - CASSLYWVGGEAFF TGTGCCAGCAGCTTGTACTGGGTTGGAGGTGAAGCTTTCTTT
TRBJ2-7 many TRBV5-1 - CASSLEGDYEQYF TGCGCCAGCAGCTTGGAAGGGGACTACGAGCAGTACTTC
TRBJ2-2 many TRBV30 TRBD2 CAWTGGRFTGELFF TGTGCCTGGACTGGCGGGAGGTTCACCGGGGAGCTGTTTTTT